Below are 5 T cell receptor beta chains sequenced from a single sample in a study of blood T cell repertoires in COVID-19. Some clones are missing from TCRdb's copy, which holds only in-frame ones; the method was immunoSEQ multiplex PCR. The table includes 150,000 to 200,000 clones, about three quarters detected once. The sequenced material came from peripheral blood. All receptors derive from a woman of 80 years or more with active or convalescent COVID-19.

The rearrangement links TRBV28 to TRBJ1-5; D unresolved. The V and J ends lost 6 bases and 5 bases respectively, with 8 bases between them. CDR1 is MDHEN, CDR2 SYDVKM, per germline. The CDR3 covers 12 residues. DNA for the CDR3: TGTGCCAGCAGGGCGCGGGATCAGCCCCAGCATTTT. It yields the protein CASRARDQPQHF.

This chain connects TRBV7-6 to TRBJ1-6; TRBD1 matches 7 bases. This CDR3 is built from 14 residues. Per germline, CDR1 SGHVS and CDR2 FNYEAQ. The V and J ends lost 5 bases and 6 bases, in that order; junction bases with no gene match: 4. The CDR3 is CASSPGTANSPLHF. The CDR3 nucleotides read TGTGCCAGCAGCCCCGGGACAGCTAATTCACCCCTCCACTTT.

This sequence joins TRBV9 and TRBJ2-1; TRBD2 matches at 9 bases. V was pared by 3 bases and J by 3 bases, with 4 bases of the junction left unmatched. CDR1 SGDLS and CDR2 YYNGEE come from the germline V gene. This CDR3 comprises 15 residues. The CDR3 DNA sequence: TGTGCCAGCAGCGGTGATAGCGGGGGCTACAATGAGCAGTTCTTC. It specifies CASSGDSGGYNEQFF.

This sequence joins TRBV19 and TRBJ2-2; tentatively, D is TRBD1 (5 bases). Germline V CDR1 and CDR2: LNHDA, SQIVND (reference sequence). V lost 7 bases to trimming and J lost 6 bases, with 9 bases between them. The CDR3 is 12 amino acids. Here the CDR3 reads CASTPRAGELFF. CDR3 DNA sequence: TGTGCCAGTACTCCCAGGGCCGGGGAGCTGTTTTTT.

The V call is TRBV7-6, the J call TRBJ2-5; 13 bases fit TRBD2. CDR1 is SGHVS and CDR2 is FNYEAQ in the germline V gene. J was trimmed by 1 base and V by 3 bases; bases with no gene match: 2. The CDR3 has 16 residues. DNA of the CDR3: TGTGCCAGCAGCTTCGGGACTAGCGGGGCCCAAGAGACCCAGTACTTC. Amino acid sequence: CASSFGTSGAQETQYF.